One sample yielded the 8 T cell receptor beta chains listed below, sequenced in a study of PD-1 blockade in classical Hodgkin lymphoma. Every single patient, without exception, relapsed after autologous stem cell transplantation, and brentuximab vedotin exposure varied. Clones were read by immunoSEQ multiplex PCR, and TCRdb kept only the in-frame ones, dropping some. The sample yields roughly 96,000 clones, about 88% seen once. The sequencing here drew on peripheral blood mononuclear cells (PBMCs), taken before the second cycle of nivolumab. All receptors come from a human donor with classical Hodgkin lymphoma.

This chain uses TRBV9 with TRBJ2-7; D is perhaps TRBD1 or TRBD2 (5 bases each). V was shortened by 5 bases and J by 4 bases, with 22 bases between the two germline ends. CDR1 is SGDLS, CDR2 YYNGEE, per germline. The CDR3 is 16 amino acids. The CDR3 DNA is TGTGCCAGCAGGACCGCCGGGACCCCTTTGGTTTACGAGCAGTACTTC. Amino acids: CASRTAGTPLVYEQYF.

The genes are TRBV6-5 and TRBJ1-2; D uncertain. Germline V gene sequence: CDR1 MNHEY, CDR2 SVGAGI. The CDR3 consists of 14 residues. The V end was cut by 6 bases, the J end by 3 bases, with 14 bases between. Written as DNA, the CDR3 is TGTGCCAGCAGCCACGGGCCCGAGGACTATGGCTACACCTTC. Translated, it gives CASSHGPEDYGYTF.

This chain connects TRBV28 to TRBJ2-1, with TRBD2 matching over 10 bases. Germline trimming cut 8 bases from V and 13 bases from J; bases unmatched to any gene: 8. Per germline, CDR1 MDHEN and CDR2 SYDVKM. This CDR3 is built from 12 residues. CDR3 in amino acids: CASLHLAGVQFF. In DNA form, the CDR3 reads TGTGCCAGCCTTCATCTAGCGGGAGTCCAGTTCTTC.

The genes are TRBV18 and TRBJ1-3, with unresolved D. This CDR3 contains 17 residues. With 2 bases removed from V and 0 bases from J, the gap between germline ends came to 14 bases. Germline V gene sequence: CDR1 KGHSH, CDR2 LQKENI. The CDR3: CASSPGHGSGSGNTIYF. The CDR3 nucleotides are TGTGCCAGCTCACCAGGGCATGGATCAGGCTCTGGAAACACCATATATTTT.

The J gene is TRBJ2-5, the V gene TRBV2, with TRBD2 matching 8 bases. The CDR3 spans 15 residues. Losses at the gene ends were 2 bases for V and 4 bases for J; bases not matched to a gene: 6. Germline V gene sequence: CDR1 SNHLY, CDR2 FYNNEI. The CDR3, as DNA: TGTGCCAGCAGTGAACGGGGACTAGGGGCAGAGACCCAGTACTTC. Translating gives CASSERGLGAETQYF.

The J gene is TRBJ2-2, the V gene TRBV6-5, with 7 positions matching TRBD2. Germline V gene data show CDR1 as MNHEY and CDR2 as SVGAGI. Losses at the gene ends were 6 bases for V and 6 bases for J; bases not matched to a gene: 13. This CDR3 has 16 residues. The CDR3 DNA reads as TGTGCCAGCAGATACGGGGGAGGGACTGGGTCCGGGGAGCTGTTTTTT. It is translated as CASRYGGGTGSGELFF.

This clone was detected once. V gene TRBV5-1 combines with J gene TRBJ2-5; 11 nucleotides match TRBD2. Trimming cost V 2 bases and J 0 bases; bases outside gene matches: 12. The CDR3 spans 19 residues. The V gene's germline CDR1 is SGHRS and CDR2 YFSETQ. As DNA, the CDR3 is TGCGCCAGCAGCTTCGGGCTAGCGGGGGGTTTGACGTACCAAGAGACCCAGTACTTC. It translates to CASSFGLAGGLTYQETQYF.

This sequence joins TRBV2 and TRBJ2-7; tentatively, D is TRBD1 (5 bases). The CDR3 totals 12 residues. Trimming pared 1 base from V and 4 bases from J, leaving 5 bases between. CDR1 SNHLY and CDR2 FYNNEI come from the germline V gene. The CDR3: CASSEDRYEQYF. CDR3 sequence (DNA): TGTGCCAGCAGTGAAGACAGGTACGAGCAGTACTTC.